In its sample, the clone carrying this T cell receptor beta chain was seen many times. Its cognate antigen is unknown. The data are from a study of T-cell reconstitution after alpha-beta-depleted transplantation in children. The CDR3 runs 16 residues. Germline V lookup: CDR1 SGHKS, CDR2 YYEKEE (reference sequence). V shed 4 bases and J 3 bases; nucleotides not matched to a gene: 9. Unique molecular identifiers featured in how the TCRbeta library was prepared. TCRdb re-called the PCR reads through MiXCR, storing one row per CDR3 protein. The top ten clones hold around 22% of a sample with 280,000 or so distinct CDR3 sequences, around a tenth of them seen once. General observations from the study: Some patients' high day-60 TCRbeta diversity was traced to surviving recipient T cells and thymic progenitors. About two months after transplant, alpha-beta T cells reportedly came from several hundred expanded graft clones. It was newly produced T cells that mostly accounted for T-cell counts and diversity one year after transplant.

Sequenced here: peripheral blood, sampled 180 days after TCRalphabeta/CD19-depleted stem cell transplant. The chain carries TRBV5-5 and TRBJ2-7; TRBD2 matches 11 bases. The sequence derives from a male patient between 2 and 10 years old who had a stem cell transplant for chronic granulomatous disease, so the T cells may come from the graft donor. This chain's CDR3 is CASSQGLAEVNYEQYF. DNA for the CDR3: TGTGCCAGCAGCCAGGGACTAGCGGAAGTGAACTACGAGCAGTACTTC.